These 32 T cell receptor beta chains were sequenced from one sample in a study of cytomegalovirus exposure and HLA in healthy donors. The PCR had 60 Vbeta and 13 Jbeta primers. Method: immunoSEQ multiplex PCR; TCRdb's copy keeps in-frame clones and lacks some. The sample shows 120,000 to 150,000 clones, approximately 67% of them seen only once. Material for sequencing was PBMCs. These receptors came from a woman between 55 and 75 years old in good health and CMV-seronegative.

CDR3 in amino acids: CASSLGLLAGDEQFF. CDR3 bases: TGCGCCAGCAGCCTGGGACTTCTAGCCGGGGATGAGCAGTTCTTC. The rearrangement joins TRBV5-1 to TRBJ2-1; D may be TRBD2 (6 bases). Germline loops: CDR1 SGHRS, CDR2 YFSETQ. V was shortened by 4 bases and J by 8 bases, with 19 bases between the two germline ends. The CDR3 is 15 residues long.

Only a few counts were recorded for this clone. The chain employs TRBV11-1 and TRBJ1-3; the match to TRBD1 covers 7 bases. Trimming at V came to 5 bases and at J to 6 bases, leaving 7 bases not matched to a gene. CDR3 size: 14 residues. In germline, CDR1 is SGHAT, CDR2 FQDESV (reference sequence). The CDR3 spells CASSPQGVVNTIYF. The CDR3 DNA reads as TGTGCCAGCAGCCCCCAGGGGGTTGTAAACACCATATATTTT.

The CDR3 protein is CASSKTGAQETQYF. DNA of the CDR3: TGTGCCAGCAGCAAAACAGGGGCCCAAGAGACCCAGTACTTC. V usage is TRBV7-9 and J usage is TRBJ2-5; 7 bases agree with TRBD1. Germline V CDR1 and CDR2: SEHNR, FQNEAQ (reference sequence). J gave up 1 base and V 5 bases, and 4 bases lay outside the gene matches. The CDR3 spans 14 residues.

The J gene is TRBJ2-7, the V gene TRBV6-5; possible D gene TRBD2, 6 bases. Germline assignment: CDR1 MNHEY and CDR2 SVGAGI. The CDR3 is 15 residues long. Trimming removed 6 bases from V and 4 bases from J, with 19 bases in between. The CDR3 is CASRSPRLGKYEQYF. As DNA, the CDR3 is TGTGCCAGCAGATCCCCCCGACTAGGGAAATACGAGCAGTACTTC.

The chain is built from TRBV9 and TRBJ2-5; no firm D call. This CDR3 contains 14 residues. Germline loops: CDR1 SGDLS, CDR2 YYNGEE. Trimming took 0 bases from V and 7 from J, leaving 13 bases between them. The CDR3 spells CASSVGDTPGTQYF. The CDR3 bases are TGTGCCAGCAGCGTAGGCGATACTCCCGGGACCCAGTACTTC.

This clone turned up a few times. The J gene is TRBJ1-4, the V gene TRBV2; 9 nucleotides line up with TRBD1. Germline V gene lookup returns CDR1 SNHLY and CDR2 FYNNEI. The ends lost 5 bases at V and 8 bases at J; junction bases unmatched: 9. There are 15 residues in the CDR3. The CDR3 sequence: CASSKQGAGKEKLFF. Written as DNA, the CDR3 is TGTGCCAGCAGTAAACAGGGGGCGGGGAAGGAAAAACTGTTTTTT.

The chain carries TRBV5-5 and TRBJ2-7, with D unresolved. The V and J ends lost 1 base and 3 bases respectively, with 5 bases between them. Germline V gives CDR1 SGHKS, CDR2 YYEKEE (reference sequence). The CDR3 loop spans 12 amino acids. Written as DNA, the CDR3 is TGTGCCAGCAGCTTGAACTTCTACGAGCAGTACTTC. Translating gives CASSLNFYEQYF.

The V call is TRBV5-4, the J call TRBJ2-1; the D gene is possibly TRBD1 (8 bases). Trimming pared 3 bases from V and 12 bases from J, leaving 13 bases between. The CDR3 length is 12 residues. Germline CDR1 SGHNT, CDR2 YYREEE (reference sequence). CDR3 loop: CASSSTGGGQFF. Here the CDR3 DNA reads TGTGCCAGCAGCTCTACAGGGGGGGGGCAGTTCTTC.

The CDR3 here is CASSEHRGPDTEAFF. For the CDR3, the DNA is TGTGCCAGCAGCGAACACAGGGGGCCGGACACTGAAGCTTTCTTT. This chain links TRBV13 with TRBJ1-1; the match to TRBD1 covers 9 bases. This CDR3 contains 15 residues. With V trimmed by 5 bases and J by 3 bases, 7 bases remained unmatched. Per the germline V gene, CDR1 is PRHDT and CDR2 is FYEKMQ (reference sequence).

The chain is built from TRBV5-1 and TRBJ2-3; D perhaps matches TRBD1 (7 bases). CDR1 and CDR2 (germline): SGHRS, YFSETQ. Deletions cut 4 bases from V and 0 bases from J, with 15 bases between. This CDR3 comprises 16 residues. CDR3: CASSEVQGTSTDTQYF. In DNA form, the CDR3 reads TGCGCCAGCAGCGAGGTACAGGGGACTAGCACAGATACGCAGTATTTT.

This clone was counted between two and nine times. V usage is TRBV19 and J usage is TRBJ1-1, with 11 bases identical to TRBD1. Germline assignment: CDR1 LNHDA and CDR2 SQIVND (reference sequence). J gave up 1 base and V 5 bases, and 6 bases lay outside the gene matches. The CDR3 contains 16 residues. Here the CDR3 reads CASSEGQGAGNTEAFF. The DNA of the CDR3 is TGTGCCAGTAGTGAAGGACAGGGGGCCGGGAACACTGAAGCTTTCTTT.

This clone came up once. The chain couples TRBV5-6 to TRBJ1-6, with 7 positions matching TRBD1. The length of the CDR3 is 13 residues. CDR1 and CDR2 from the germline V gene are SGHDT and YYEEEE. Trimming cost V 3 bases and J 10 bases; bases outside gene matches: 4. CDR3 sequence: CASSSPDRSPLHF. DNA for the CDR3: TGTGCCAGCAGCTCTCCGGACAGGTCACCCCTCCACTTT.

This chain joins TRBV27 and TRBJ2-7; D perhaps matches TRBD1 (5 bases). The V gene's germline CDR1 is MNHEY and CDR2 SMNVEV (reference sequence). Trimming took 10 bases from V and 2 from J, leaving 15 bases between them. This CDR3 comprises 13 residues. The CDR3 bases are TGTGCCACCTCGAAGGCCAGGGCCTACGAGCAGTACTTC. As protein: CATSKARAYEQYF.

This clone was seen only a few times. This chain joins TRBV7-8 and TRBJ2-3, with a possible D match to TRBD1 (5 bases). The germline V gene has CDR1 SGHVS and CDR2 FQNEAQ. CDR3 length: 16 residues. V lost 0 bases and J lost 1, with 11 bases in between. The CDR3 nucleotides read TGTGCCAGCAGCTTAGCAGGGGTTGTAGGCACAGATACGCAGTATTTT. As protein: CASSLAGVVGTDTQYF.

The chain recombines TRBV6-5 with TRBJ2-3; 7 positions match TRBD1. After removal of 7 bases from V and 5 bases from J, the junction contained 12 bases not matched to a gene. CDR1 MNHEY and CDR2 SVGAGI come from the germline V gene. This CDR3 comprises 15 residues. This chain's CDR3 is CASIKTGVQGDTQYF. For the CDR3, the DNA is TGTGCCAGCATAAAAACAGGGGTCCAGGGAGATACGCAGTATTTT.

This chain joins TRBV2 and TRBJ2-5; 7 nucleotides agree with TRBD2. The germline V gene has CDR1 SNHLY and CDR2 FYNNEI. This CDR3 contains 14 residues. With V trimmed by 7 bases and J by 2 bases, 7 bases remained unmatched. The CDR3 loop reads CASIWGGEQETQYF. The DNA for the CDR3 is TGTGCCAGCATTTGGGGGGGTGAGCAAGAGACCCAGTACTTC. Combining the CDR3 with reference TRBV2 and TRBJ2-5 gives the whole variable domain EPEVTQTPSHQVTQMGQEVILRCVPISNHLYFYWYRQILGQKVEFLVSFYNNEISEKSEIFDDQFSVERPDGSNFTLKIRSTKLEDSAMYFCASIWGGEQETQYFGPGTRLLVL.

The genes are TRBV1 and TRBJ2-6; TRBD1, the D gene given by the table, was not confirmed from the DNA. TRBV1 counts as a pseudogene. There are 19 residues in the CDR3. CDR3: CTSSQEGGHRDSGANVLTF. In DNA, the CDR3 is TGCACCAGCAGCCAAGAAGGGGGACACAGAGACTCTGGGGCCAACGTCCTGACTTTC.

The V and J genes are TRBV7-2 and TRBJ2-7; 8 positions agree with TRBD2. CDR1 SGHTA and CDR2 FQGNSA come from the germline V gene. This CDR3 has 15 residues. Trimming took 5 bases from V and 3 from J; bases not matched to a gene: 9. CDR3 nucleotides: TGTGCCAGCAGCCCCCGGGGGGGGGCCAGCTACGAGCAGTACTTC. Translated: CASSPRGGASYEQYF.

This chain's CDR3 is CASSLAQGQGDYGYTF. The CDR3 nucleotides are TGTGCCAGCAGCTTAGCCCAGGGACAGGGCGATTATGGCTACACCTTC. The chain has TRBV7-6 and TRBJ1-2; TRBD1 aligns across 9 bases. Trimming cost V 0 bases and J 5 bases; bases outside gene matches: 7. CDR1 is SGHVS and CDR2 is FNYEAQ in the germline V gene. The CDR3 is 16 residues long.

The chain joins TRBV28 to TRBJ1-5, with D tentatively TRBD1 (5 bases). Germline V CDR1 and CDR2: MDHEN, SYDVKM. The V end was cut by 8 bases, the J end by 5 bases, with 16 bases between. The CDR3 extends over 14 amino acids. The CDR3, as DNA: TGTGCCAGCCGTCGGGCAGGGAGGGATCAGCCCCAGCATTTT. This translates into CASRRAGRDQPQHF.

The chain carries TRBV5-4 and TRBJ2-1, with a tentative D call TRBD1 (6 bases). V dropped 3 bases and J dropped 0 bases, with 10 bases sitting between them. In germline, CDR1 is SGHNT, CDR2 YYREEE (reference sequence). The CDR3 has 15 residues. CDR3 DNA sequence: TGTGCCAGCAGCTGGGGGACAACCTCCTACAATGAGCAGTTCTTC. Residues: CASSWGTTSYNEQFF. Full variable domain (outside the CDR3, taken from reference TRBV5-4 and TRBJ2-1): ETGVTQSPTHLIKTRGQQVTLRCSSQSGHNTVSWYQQALGQGPQFIFQYYREEENGRGNFPPRFSGLQFPNYSSELNVNALELDDSALYLCASSWGTTSYNEQFFGPGTRLTVL.

The V and J genes are TRBV7-2 and TRBJ2-5; 13 bases are a match to TRBD2. Trimming at V came to 5 bases and at J to 6 bases, leaving 6 bases not matched to a gene. The CDR3 consists of 15 residues. Germline loops: CDR1 SGHTA, CDR2 FQGNSA. CDR3 coding DNA: TGTGCCAGCAGCCCCAGACTAGCGGGAGGCCAGACCCAGTACTTC. It is translated as CASSPRLAGGQTQYF.

The rearrangement joins TRBV13 to TRBJ2-3, with TRBD2 identical over 8 bases. The V gene's germline CDR1 is PRHDT and CDR2 FYEKMQ (reference sequence). Losses at the gene ends were 4 bases for V and 2 bases for J; bases not matched to a gene: 11. CDR3 length: 17 amino acids. DNA for the CDR3: TGTGCCAGCAGCTCCGCCCCCTTAGCGGGATACACAGATACGCAGTATTTT. It codes for CASSSAPLAGYTDTQYF.

The rearrangement joins TRBV29-1 to TRBJ2-2; D call uncertain. Germline V CDR1 and CDR2: SQVTM, ANQGSEA. The CDR3 runs 14 residues. Trimming removed 5 bases from V and 1 base from J, with 11 bases in between. The CDR3 here is CSVTQLMNTGELFF. The CDR3 DNA is TGCAGCGTTACTCAACTTATGAACACCGGGGAGCTGTTTTTT.

This chain links TRBV14 with TRBJ2-2, with D possibly being TRBD2 (6 bases). The CDR3 is 17 amino acids. Germline V lookup: CDR1 SGHDN, CDR2 FVKESK. With 0 bases removed from V and 1 base from J, the gap between germline ends came to 12 bases. The CDR3 protein is CASSQDLPAGNTGELFF. The CDR3 nucleotides read TGTGCCAGCAGCCAAGATCTGCCAGCGGGGAACACCGGGGAGCTGTTTTTT.

The chain links TRBV7-9 to TRBJ2-1; weak D call: TRBD2 (6 bases). Germline V gives CDR1 SEHNR, CDR2 FQNEAQ (reference sequence). Trimming took off 5 bases at V and 0 bases at J, with 11 bases between the two ends. The CDR3 extends over 15 amino acids. Here the CDR3 reads CASSPPGSSYNEQFF. The CDR3 DNA sequence: TGTGCCAGCAGCCCCCCCGGGAGCTCCTACAATGAGCAGTTCTTC.

The rearrangement joins TRBV7-8 to TRBJ2-3; D not certain. CDR3 length: 15 amino acids. Between the trimmed V and J ends, which lost 2 bases and 0 bases, there was a span of 9 bases. Germline V gives CDR1 SGHVS, CDR2 FQNEAQ. CDR3 in DNA: TGTGCCAGCAGCTTATCGAGCCGTAGCACAGATACGCAGTATTTT. Translated: CASSLSSRSTDTQYF.

V is TRBV5-6 and J is TRBJ2-7, with TRBD1 as a possible D gene (6 bases). The ends were cut back, 4 bases at V and 4 bases at J, with 18 bases in the middle. Germline CDR1 is SGHDT and CDR2 is YYEEEE. This CDR3 region has 15 residues. DNA for the CDR3: TGTGCCAGCAGCCCCATGCCAGGGGCGACTTACGAGCAGTACTTC. Encoded protein: CASSPMPGATYEQYF.

This clone has more than one count but fewer than ten. V is TRBV5-1 and J is TRBJ2-7, with 8 positions matching TRBD1. The V gene end was trimmed by 4 bases and the J gene end by 1 base; junction bases not matched to a gene: 7. CDR3 size: 15 residues. Germline CDR1 reads SGHRS; CDR2 reads YFSETQ. CDR3 residues: CASSSTGQGSYEQYF. CDR3 DNA sequence: TGCGCCAGCAGCAGCACCGGACAGGGTTCCTACGAGCAGTACTTC.

This clone occurred once. This chain uses TRBV28 with TRBJ1-5; 10 bases line up with TRBD1. The CDR3 loop spans 16 amino acids. V lost 5 bases and J lost 6; bases outside the gene matches: 10. Germline V gene sequence: CDR1 MDHEN, CDR2 SYDVKM. The CDR3 DNA follows: TGTGCCAGCAGTCCGGAGACAGGGGGCATTGGTCAGCCCCAGCATTTT. It yields the protein CASSPETGGIGQPQHF.

This clone was seen only a few times. The chain carries TRBV10-3 and TRBJ2-5, with 13 nucleotides matching TRBD2. V gave up 3 bases and J gave up 3 bases; unmatched junction bases: 13. The CDR3 consists of 19 residues. Germline CDR1 is ENHRY and CDR2 is SYGVKD. CDR3 DNA: TGTGCCATCAGTGACCCTTTCGGGGGGACTAGCGGGATAAAAGAGACCCAGTACTTC. This encodes CAISDPFGGTSGIKETQYF.

V gene TRBV9 combines with J gene TRBJ2-3; D unresolved. CDR3 length: 12 residues. Germline CDR1 is SGDLS and CDR2 is YYNGEE. V lost 4 bases and J 4 bases, leaving 7 bases between the germline ends. The CDR3 DNA follows: TGTGCCAGCAGCCCCCGGGCAGATACGCAGTATTTT. Amino acids: CASSPRADTQYF.